This T cell receptor beta chain was obtained from a study of blood T cell repertoires in COVID-19 (dated by TCRdb to 2018 to 2020). For context, the study as a whole: The collaborator samples originated in the United States, Italy and Spain and spanned the acute and convalescent phases of COVID-19. The material from the prospective study consisted of cDNA or gDNA derived from T cells, B-cell-depleted T cells, or PBMCs. Deeply sampled blood TCRbeta repertoires from subjects exposed to, actively infected with, or recovered from COVID-19 were included in the dataset. A freely available public database, intended as a resource for researchers studying the immune response to SARS-CoV-2, is where the repertoires were released. The samples were drawn from the first 160 participants of the ongoing ImmuneRACE study and from some 1,300 subjects provided by 6 global collaborators. Nearly every sample came with metadata listing a de-identified subject ID, COVID-19 status, age in years and sex. Where available, HLA class I and class II types were taken from metadata supplied by the sample provider and were not determined by assay-based typing. The full study reports these points: The quantity of clinical and demographic metadata differed by source and by participant and was supplied without curation.

For this clone: The target of this receptor is not known. One end of the junction is discordant with germline, which a read error may explain.

TCRbeta CDR3 regions were amplified from genomic DNA by means of the immunoSEQ Assay, a bias-controlled multiplex PCR. Per the source publication's procedure: Nucleated cell counts per sample were estimated from amplification of reference gene primers within the assay. To quantify the absolute abundance of each unique TCRbeta CDR3 rearrangement, sequence reads were collapsed and filtered. For each sample, productive Simpson clonality was calculated by taking the square root of Simpson's diversity index across productive rearrangements. Entries here come from immuneACCESS through TCRdb and include only in-frame sequences with V and J called. Some clones fail to appear in such tables; in the studies checked, an unresolved V gene covers under half of the shortfall, and the cause of the remainder is unknown. V, J and clone size derive from that table, while D and trimming were established from the DNA sequence. Recorded for this sample are about 250,000 clones; around four fifths of them occurred a single time. Jointly, the top ten make up 3% to 4.5% of the sample.

The CDR3 goes from the cysteine to the phenylalanine over 14 residues. The read is trimmed to its CDR3 DNA, 42 bases read in frame from base 1. CDR1 and CDR2 (KGHSH, LQKENI) derive from the germline V gene. Participants in the prospective study were aged roughly 18 to 100 years, lived in some 24 United States geographic areas, and enrolled through a virtual design. Cohort assignment in the prospective study relied on participant-reported clinical history from a screening survey and a study questionnaire. Exposed participants had been in contact with someone with a PCR-confirmed or clinician-diagnosed COVID-19 case within 2 weeks of study entry. In the prospective study, whole blood, serum and a nasopharyngeal or oropharyngeal swab were collected from each participant by mobile phlebotomists. Prospective study participants could optionally give additional blood draws and questionnaires over an approximately two-month period. Blood samples from the prospective study were shipped frozen or at room temperature prior to DNA extraction.

This sequence uses TRBV18 and TRBJ1-2; 7 middle bases align to TRBD1. This TCR came from a woman in her thirties or forties who had been exposed to COVID-19. Source material: PBMCs or T cells enriched from blood (not recorded which). The CDR3 amino acid sequence is: CASTPGQHMGGYTF. Read as DNA, the sequence is TGTGCCAGCACACCGGGACAGCATATGGGTGGCTACACCTTC.